This note documents a single T cell receptor (beta chain) sequence. Its specificity is unknown. This sample is part of a study of shared clonotypes between healthy human individuals. Study-level points and caveats: Several donors held roughly 5% of naive CD4 clonotypes in common.

The repertoire was sequenced with immunoSEQ multiplex PCR; TCRdb's copy has only in-frame clones and lacks some. The sample lists hundreds of thousands of clones; around 67% were seen once. Germline CDR1 and CDR2: SGHRS and YFSETQ. The trim removed 0 bases at V and 7 bases at J, leaving 5 bases unmatched. There are 14 residues in the CDR3. This TCR was recovered from a woman in her twenties or thirties in good health. This rearrangement joins TRBV5-1 to TRBJ2-7; 9 bases match TRBD2. Material: memory CD4+ T cells sorted from blood. Noted subset: CD45RA-negative fraction. The CDR3 loop reads CASSLVAGVNEQYF. CDR3 DNA sequence: TGCGCCAGCAGCTTGGTAGCGGGAGTAAATGAGCAGTACTTC.